In its sample, the clone carrying this T cell receptor beta chain was seen a few times. This CDR3 is 15 amino acids long. The V gene's germline CDR1 is SEHNR and CDR2 FQNEAQ (reference sequence). The V and J ends lost 7 bases and 5 bases, in that order; junction bases with no gene match: 13. Clones were sequenced by immunoSEQ multiplex PCR, and TCRdb holds only the in-frame ones, with some missing. The sample lists 98,000 or so clones; approximately 80% were seen once. Time point in this sample: after dendritic cell vaccination, including at tumor progression/relapse. The record originates from a study of glioma-infiltrating T cells after dendritic cell vaccination. Across the study: The vaccine used monocyte-derived dendritic cells pulsed overnight with autologous tumor lysate.

This chain connects TRBV7-9 to TRBJ2-5; 7 bases align to TRBD2. Here the sequenced sample was blood, taken after dendritic cell vaccination. This receptor was obtained from a human donor with glioblastoma. The chain's CDR3 is CASNVGSGVAETQYF. Written as DNA, the CDR3 is TGTGCCAGCAACGTAGGGAGCGGGGTAGCGGAGACCCAGTACTTC.